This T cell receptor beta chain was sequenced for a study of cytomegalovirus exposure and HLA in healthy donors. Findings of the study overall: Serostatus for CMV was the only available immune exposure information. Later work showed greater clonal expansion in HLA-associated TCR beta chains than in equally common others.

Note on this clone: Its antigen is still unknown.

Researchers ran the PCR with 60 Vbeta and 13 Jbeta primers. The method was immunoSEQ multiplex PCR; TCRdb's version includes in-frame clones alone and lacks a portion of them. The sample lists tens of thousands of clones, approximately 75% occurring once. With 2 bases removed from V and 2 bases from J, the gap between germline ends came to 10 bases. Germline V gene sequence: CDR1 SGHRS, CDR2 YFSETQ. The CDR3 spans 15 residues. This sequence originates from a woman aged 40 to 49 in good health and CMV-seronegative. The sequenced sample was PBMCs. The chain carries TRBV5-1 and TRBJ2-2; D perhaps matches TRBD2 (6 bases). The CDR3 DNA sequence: TGCGCCAGCAGCTTTATGGGACTCAACACCGGGGAGCTGTTTTTT. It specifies CASSFMGLNTGELFF.